What follows are 20 T cell receptor beta chains derived from one specimen sequenced in a study of CD8 T cells in Susac syndrome. An input of 0.5 to 1 ug of RNA was subjected to reverse transcription using random hexamers. Via MiXCR, TCRdb re-called the immunoSEQ multiplex PCR reads, giving one row per CDR3 protein. The table lists over 350,000 distinct CDR3 sequences, more than 80% of them singletons. The sample comprised CD8+ T cells from PBMCs. The source of these receptors is a human donor with multiple sclerosis.

This clonotype was seen a single time. The rearrangement uses TRBV30 and TRBJ2-6; 12 nucleotides align to TRBD1. CDR3 size: 17 residues. J gave up 2 bases and V 2 bases, and 4 bases lay outside the gene matches. Germline CDR1 GTSNPN, CDR2 SVGIG (reference sequence). DNA for the CDR3: TGTGCCTGGAGTTCCGGGACAGGGGGCCCTGGGGCCAACGTCCTGACTTTC. Translated: CAWSSGTGGPGANVLTF.

The chain links TRBV29-1 to TRBJ2-7; D may be TRBD2 (5 bases). Germline V CDR1 and CDR2: SQVTM, ANQGSEA. Trimming shortened V by 4 bases and J by 6 bases, and 16 bases separated the two germline ends. The CDR3 has 13 residues. CDR3 region: CSVAPGILTEQYF. The CDR3 coding sequence is TGCAGCGTTGCCCCGGGGATTCTAACCGAGCAGTACTTC.

The chain has TRBV4-1 and TRBJ2-3, with 7 bases matching TRBD2. The V gene end was trimmed by 3 bases and the J gene end by 4 bases; junction bases not matched to a gene: 1. The germline V gene has CDR1 MGHRA and CDR2 YSYEKL. This CDR3 region has 13 residues. The CDR3 is CASSHAGADTQYF. For the CDR3, the DNA is TGCGCCAGCAGCCACGCGGGGGCAGATACGCAGTATTTT.

The chain is built from TRBV6-6 and TRBJ1-1; TRBD1 agrees at 10 bases. Germline-derived CDR1 and CDR2 are MNHNY and SVGAGI (reference sequence). The ends lost 4 bases at V and 5 bases at J; junction bases unmatched: 7. This CDR3 has 15 residues. Here the CDR3 DNA reads TGTGCCAGCAGTTTAGCCCGGACAGGGGGTACTGAAGCTTTCTTT. It yields the protein CASSLARTGGTEAFF.

The V call is TRBV29-1, the J call TRBJ2-2; unclear D gene. V shed 2 bases and J shed 5 bases, with 6 bases lying between them. The CDR3 consists of 12 residues. CDR1 is SQVTM and CDR2 is ANQGSEA in the germline V gene. CDR3: CSVEWETGELFF. Written as DNA, the CDR3 is TGCAGCGTTGAATGGGAAACCGGGGAGCTGTTTTTT.

V gene TRBV28 combines with J gene TRBJ2-2; perhaps TRBD1 as D (5 bases). Trimming removed 3 bases at V and 8 bases at J, with 16 bases between. CDR3 length: 15 residues. Germline-derived CDR1 and CDR2 are MDHEN and SYDVKM. This chain's CDR3 is CASSFPAAGLGELFF. The CDR3 bases are TGTGCCAGCAGTTTCCCTGCAGCAGGGCTGGGGGAGCTGTTTTTT.

The V call is TRBV12-3 or TRBV12-4, the J call TRBJ1-5; D not certain. Trimming removed 6 bases at V and 0 bases at J, with 6 bases between. The CDR3 runs to 13 residues. CDR3 amino acids: CASRPDSNQPQHF. In DNA, the CDR3 is TGTGCCAGCAGGCCGGATAGCAATCAGCCCCAGCATTTT.

CDR3 DNA sequence: TGTGTTTGGAGTATCGCTTACAATGAGCAGTTCTTC. Protein product: CVWSIAYNEQFF. The rearrangement uses TRBV30 and TRBJ2-1; unclear D gene. The CDR3 runs 12 residues. Per the germline V gene, CDR1 is GTSNPN and CDR2 is SVGIG (reference sequence). The full variable domain, in which reference TRBV30 and TRBJ2-1 provide the parts outside the CDR3, is SQTIHQWPATLVQPVGSPLSLECTVEGTSNPNLYWYRQAAGRGLQLLFYSVGIGQISSEVPQNLSASRPQDRQFILSSKKLLLSDSGFYLCVWSIAYNEQFFGPGTRLTVL.

The genes are TRBV20-1 and TRBJ2-7; weak D call: TRBD1 (6 bases). The V end lost 3 bases, the J end lost 4 bases, and 13 bases lay between the germline ends. Germline lookup yields CDR1 DFQATT and CDR2 SNEGSKA (reference sequence). The CDR3 loop spans 13 amino acids. The chain's CDR3 is CSARAMDSYEQYF. CDR3 sequence (DNA): TGCAGTGCTAGGGCTATGGACAGTTACGAGCAGTACTTC.

The chain joins TRBV27 to TRBJ2-7; 9 bases agree with TRBD1. The germline gives CDR1 MNHEY, CDR2 SMNVEV (reference sequence). With V trimmed by 7 bases and J by 1 base, 2 bases remained unmatched. The CDR3 extends over 13 amino acids. CDR3 DNA: TGTGCCAGCAAAGGGACAGGGTCCTACGAGCAGTACTTC. Translating gives CASKGTGSYEQYF.

The chain joins TRBV27 to TRBJ2-7; D not certain. This CDR3 has 13 amino acids. Germline CDR1 and CDR2: MNHEY and SMNVEV (reference sequence). V lost 5 bases and J lost 6, with 14 bases in between. The CDR3 loop reads CASSQLPPSEQYF. The CDR3 nucleotides read TGTGCCAGCAGTCAACTACCCCCTAGCGAGCAGTACTTC.

This chain connects TRBV6-1 to TRBJ1-1; D possibly corresponds to TRBD1 (6 bases). Per the germline V gene, CDR1 is MNHNS and CDR2 is SASEGT. V lost 10 bases to trimming and J lost 2 bases, with 17 bases between them. The CDR3 totals 14 residues. The CDR3 reads CATQAGTRNTEAFF. Here the CDR3 DNA reads TGTGCCACCCAAGCCGGGACACGTAACACTGAAGCTTTCTTT.

J is TRBJ2-7 and V is TRBV10-3, with TRBD2 identical over 8 bases. The J segment lost 4 bases and the V segment lost 2 bases, leaving 7 bases of the junction unmatched. The CDR3 loop spans 15 amino acids. Per germline, CDR1 ENHRY and CDR2 SYGVKD. CDR3 DNA: TGTGCCATCAGTGAGCCGAACCGGGGGGGATACGAGCAGTACTTC. As protein: CAISEPNRGGYEQYF.

This chain links TRBV27 with TRBJ1-4; D might be TRBD1 (6 bases). Trimming took off 8 bases at V and 5 bases at J, with 15 bases between the two ends. Per the germline V gene, CDR1 is MNHEY and CDR2 is SMNVEV (reference sequence). This CDR3 is 14 amino acids long. The CDR3 sequence: CASGRRDTNEKLFF. CDR3 nucleotide sequence: TGTGCCAGCGGGAGGAGGGACACAAATGAAAAACTGTTTTTT.

This chain joins TRBV27 and TRBJ2-3, with 8 bases fitting TRBD1. The CDR3 covers 16 residues. Germline CDR1 and CDR2: MNHEY and SMNVEV (reference sequence). J gave up 3 bases and V 2 bases, and 7 bases lay outside the gene matches. Here the CDR3 reads CASSLGTGPFTDTQYF. The CDR3 nucleotides are TGTGCCAGCAGTTTAGGGACAGGACCTTTTACAGATACGCAGTATTTT.

This chain links TRBV4-1 with TRBJ2-3; 7 bases are shared with TRBD1. J lost 2 bases, V lost 6 bases, and 8 bases had no gene match. CDR1 is MGHRA and CDR2 is YSYEKL in the germline V gene. The CDR3 runs to 15 residues. For the CDR3, the DNA is TGCGCCAGCAGTCTGGGACAGCGATACACAGATACGCAGTATTTT. Its protein product is CASSLGQRYTDTQYF.

In this sample, this clonotype turned up a few times. The chain uses TRBV6-2 or TRBV6-3 and TRBJ2-7; 7 bases agree with TRBD1. V was pared by 8 bases and J by 3 bases, with 7 bases of the junction left unmatched. The CDR3 sequence is 13 residues long. CDR1 and CDR2 (germline): MNHEY, SVGEGT. The CDR3 DNA reads TGTGCCAGCGGGTGGGACAGTTTCTACGAGCAGTACTTC. Protein product: CASGWDSFYEQYF.

CDR3 coding DNA: TGTGCCAGCAGCGAGGGGGTGGTTGCGGAGACCCAGTACTTC. Translation gives CASSEGVVAETQYF. The chain uses TRBV5-4 and TRBJ2-5; D may be TRBD1 (6 bases). The CDR3 is 14 residues long. The germline V gene has CDR1 SGHNT and CDR2 YYREEE (reference sequence). Trimming stripped 4 bases from V and 5 bases from J, with 15 bases between.

The V and J genes are TRBV7-3 and TRBJ2-3; D is possibly TRBD2 (5 bases). V lost 2 bases and J 1 base, leaving 13 bases between the germline ends. The CDR3 has 16 residues. Germline loops: CDR1 SGHTA, CDR2 FQGTGA. CDR3 DNA: TGTGCCAGCAGCTTATGGGGAGCGGACGGCACAGATACGCAGTATTTT. This translates into CASSLWGADGTDTQYF.

The chain recombines TRBV19 with TRBJ1-1; D unresolved. Per germline, CDR1 LNHDA and CDR2 SQIVND (reference sequence). The CDR3 is 12 residues long. The V gene lost 5 bases and the J gene lost 5 bases, with 9 bases spanning the gap. CDR3: CASSSSVTEAFF. CDR3 DNA sequence: TGTGCCAGTAGTTCCTCCGTTACTGAAGCTTTCTTT.